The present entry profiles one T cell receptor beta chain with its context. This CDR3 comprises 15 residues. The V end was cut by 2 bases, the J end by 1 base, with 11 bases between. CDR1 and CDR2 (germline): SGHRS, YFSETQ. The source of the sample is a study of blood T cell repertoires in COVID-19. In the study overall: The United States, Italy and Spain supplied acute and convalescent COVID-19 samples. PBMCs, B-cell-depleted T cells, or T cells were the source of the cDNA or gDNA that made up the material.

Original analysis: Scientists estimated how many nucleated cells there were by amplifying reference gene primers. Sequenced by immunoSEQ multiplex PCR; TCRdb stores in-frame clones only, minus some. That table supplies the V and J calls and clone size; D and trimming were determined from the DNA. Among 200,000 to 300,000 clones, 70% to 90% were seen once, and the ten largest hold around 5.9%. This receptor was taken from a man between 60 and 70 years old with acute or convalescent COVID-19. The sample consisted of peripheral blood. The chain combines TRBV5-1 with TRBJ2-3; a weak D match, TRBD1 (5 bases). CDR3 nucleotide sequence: TGCGCCAGCAGCTTCTTAGGGGTGGGCACAGATACGCAGTATTTT. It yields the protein CASSFLGVGTDTQYF.